This entry is about one T cell receptor beta chain. The entry originates in a study of blood T cell repertoires in COVID-19. At the level of the study: The United States, Italy and Spain were the sources of the acute and convalescent COVID-19 samples. Sample material is recorded as cDNA or gDNA derived from T cells, B-cell-depleted T cells, or PBMCs.

Germline lookup yields CDR1 ENHRY and CDR2 SYGVKD. J gave up 7 bases and V 5 bases, and 6 bases lay outside the gene matches. The CDR3 length is 14 residues. In the original workflow: The authors estimated nucleated cell counts from reference gene primer amplification. Sequencing was performed with immunoSEQ multiplex PCR; in TCRdb, only in-frame clones are kept and a portion is missing. V, J and clone size were drawn from that table, and D and trimming were deduced from the DNA. The table lists about 220,000 clones, around 84% of them singletons. Sequencing was carried out using peripheral blood. This receptor was obtained from a man aged 45-60 years who had recovered from COVID-19. The chain carries TRBV10-3 and TRBJ2-1, with TRBD2 identical over 9 bases. CDR3 DNA: TGTGCCATCAGTCTGGCTAGCGGGATGAATGAGCAGTTCTTC. Amino acids: CAISLASGMNEQFF.